These T cell receptor beta chains were read from a single sample in a study of cytomegalovirus exposure and HLA in healthy donors. TCRdb keeps only in-frame clones here, not all; method: immunoSEQ multiplex PCR. Altogether some 150,000 clones are present, around 81% being singletons, with the ten largest covering around 2.4%. The sequenced sample was PBMCs. These receptors were collected from a man in his fifties or sixties in good health and CMV-seronegative. Both conserved end residues are part of each CDR3. Each record gives: clone size, J gene, D gene, V gene, CDR3 length, CDR3 protein, CDR3 DNA. The D gene is left open where the match is weak. Clone size is shown for a subset of rows, as once, few, many or a class of expanded clone.

size: -
J: TRBJ2-1
D: -
V: TRBV29-1
length: 14
CDR3: CSVPSPSSYNEQFF
DNA: TGCAGCGTTCCGTCTCCTAGCTCCTACAATGAGCAGTTCTTC

size: -
J: TRBJ1-2
D: TRBD1
V: TRBV29-1
length: 14
CDR3: CSVEGGTGNYGYTF
DNA: TGCAGCGTGGAAGGGGGGACAGGGAACTATGGCTACACCTTC

size: -
J: TRBJ2-4
D: TRBD1
V: TRBV5-1
length: 14
CDR3: CASSTTGGINIQYF
DNA: TGCGCCAGCAGCACGACAGGGGGGATAAACATTCAGTACTTC

size: -
J: TRBJ2-2
D: -
V: TRBV30
length: 13
CDR3: CAWSLAHTGELFF
DNA: TGTGCCTGGAGTCTAGCACACACCGGGGAGCTGTTTTTT

size: few
J: TRBJ2-2
D: -
V: TRBV4-1
length: 14
CDR3: CASKVQGNTGELFF
DNA: TGCGCCAGCAAGGTACAGGGGAACACCGGGGAGCTGTTTTTT

size: few
J: TRBJ2-3
D: TRBD1
V: TRBV6-1
length: 15
CDR3: CASSSQGARTDTQYF
DNA: TGTGCCAGCAGTTCCCAGGGGGCGCGGACAGATACGCAGTATTTT

size: -
J: TRBJ2-2
D: -
V: TRBV5-1
length: 15
CDR3: CASSLVGENTGELFF
DNA: TGCGCCAGCAGCTTGGTGGGAGAGAACACCGGGGAGCTGTTTTTT

size: -
J: TRBJ2-1
D: TRBD2
V: TRBV18
length: 15
CDR3: CASSAGSGGYNEQFF
DNA: TGTGCCAGCTCAGCTGGGAGCGGGGGCTACAATGAGCAGTTCTTC

size: -
J: TRBJ2-7
D: TRBD2
V: TRBV9
length: 14
CDR3: CASSPLAEGYEQYF
DNA: TGTGCCAGCAGCCCACTAGCGGAGGGCTACGAGCAGTACTTC

size: -
J: TRBJ2-7
D: TRBD1
V: TRBV19
length: 13
CDR3: CASLGTGGHEQYF
DNA: TGTGCCAGCCTCGGGACAGGAGGACACGAGCAGTACTTC